This TCR beta chain comes out of a study of cytomegalovirus exposure and HLA in healthy donors. Background on the study: Some 85 million unique TCRs, all from HLA-typed donors, were included in an early release of the data. Study-wide findings and caveats: TCR association rates varied by HLA locus in a later analysis, with DRB1 highest and HLA-C lowest. In an earlier analysis, most TCR beta V segments were productive about 87% or about 30% of the time.

Each donor was healthy, and each was a bone marrow donor. The germline V gene has CDR1 ENHRY and CDR2 SYGVKD. This CDR3 contains 19 residues. J was trimmed by 3 bases and V by 11 bases; bases with no gene match: 24. This PCR relied on a set of 60 Vbeta primers and 13 Jbeta primers. The protocol was immunoSEQ multiplex PCR, while the TCRdb copy is restricted to in-frame clones and leaves out a portion. The sample holds some 190,000 clones, roughly 73% seen once. Remarks on this clone: The antigen is unknown.

J is TRBJ2-3 and V is TRBV10-3, with TRBD2 identical over 9 bases. Material for sequencing was PBMCs. This clonotype was sampled from a woman aged 25-40 years in good health and CMV-seropositive. CDR3 loop: CAGGFPLAGSLQGTDTQYF. CDR3 in DNA: TGTGCCGGCGGGTTCCCACTAGCGGGCAGCCTCCAAGGGACAGATACGCAGTATTTT.